This TCR beta chain was sequenced during a study of siplizumab effects on memory and regulatory T cells. Measured with immunoSEQ multiplex PCR; TCRdb has only the in-frame clones, and not every one. Among approximately 100,000 clones listed, approximately 92% were seen once. Sequenced: non-Treg CD4+ T cells sorted from blood. The TCR comes from a human donor in good health.

Here the CDR3 reads CSVEAGGGTQYF. CDR3 DNA: TGCAGCGTTGAGGCAGGAGGAGGGACCCAGTACTTC. The gene calls are TRBV29-1 and TRBJ2-5, with D perhaps TRBD2 (5 bases). The V end was cut by 3 bases, the J end by 7 bases, with 12 bases between. Germline CDR1 SQVTM, CDR2 ANQGSEA. The CDR3 extends over 12 amino acids.